This T cell receptor beta chain was retrieved from a study of T cell responses to AZD1222 COVID-19 vaccine. V lost 4 bases to trimming and J lost 7 bases; unmatched junction nucleotides: 3. Germline loops: CDR1 SGHNT, CDR2 YYREEE (reference sequence). The CDR3 consists of 14 residues. Study conclusions and caveats: After two AZD1222 doses, spike-specific TCR breadth and depth rose versus day 0. Every sample of the repertoires postdated the peak T cell response. Baseline serostatus was positive in only six AZD1222 recipients. Spike-spanning, vaccine-associated CD4 TCRs were dominant at 160-218 and 743-854.

Produced via immunoSEQ multiplex PCR; TCRdb's table is partial and in-frame only. Of about 110,000 clones in the sample, 88% were seen once. A remark on this clone: Its antigen is not known.

Sample: peripheral blood, taken on day 0 of AZD1222 vaccination. This receptor was identified in an adult in good health. The rearrangement links TRBV5-4 to TRBJ1-6; TRBD1 agrees at 9 bases. The CDR3 DNA follows: TGTGCCAGCAGCGGAGGGACAGGGAATTCACCCCTCCACTTT. Amino acid sequence: CASSGGTGNSPLHF.